This TCR beta chain derives from a study of blood T cell repertoires in COVID-19. Turning to the study itself: The origin of the acute and convalescent COVID-19 samples was the United States, Italy and Spain. The cDNA or gDNA used as material had been derived from T cells, B-cell-depleted T cells, or PBMCs.

Trimming stripped 1 base from V and 7 bases from J, with 7 bases between. The CDR3 is made up of 12 amino acids. Germline values: CDR1 SGHDN, CDR2 FVKESK. In the authors' methods: Quantification of nucleated cells was approximated via reference gene primer amplification. Libraries were prepared by immunoSEQ multiplex PCR; TCRdb keeps only in-frame clonotypes and omits some of them. From that table come the V and J calls and clone size; the DNA was used to work out D and trimming. Here the sample spans hundreds of thousands of clones, around 90% being singletons. This sequence joins TRBV14 and TRBJ1-2; no firm D call. The sample comprised peripheral blood. The clonotype comes from a woman aged 45-59 years who had recovered from COVID-19. The CDR3 DNA reads TGTGCCAGCAGCCAAGTGGCGGGTGGCTACACCTTC. This translates into CASSQVAGGYTF.